A selection of T cell receptor beta chains follows, all from one sample in a study of Tregs in tolerant kidney transplant recipients. Method: immunoSEQ multiplex PCR; TCRdb's copy keeps in-frame clones and lacks some. The repertoire holds roughly 64,000 clones, with roughly 86% as singletons. Sample: CD4+ T cells from blood (PBMCs), taken 6 months after the transplant. These receptors were obtained from a human patient who received a combined kidney and bone marrow transplant. Some of the T cells may derive from the graft donor. CDR3s leave out the opening cysteine and the closing phenylalanine or tryptophan.

V	length	J	CDR3
TRBV6-5	13	TRBJ2-2	ASGRQGHSTGELF
TRBV28	12	TRBJ1-5	ASSSGQGDQPQH
TRBV11-2	13	TRBJ1-4	ASSLVGDRDEKLF
TRBV5-1	14	TRBJ2-1	ASSLAGGASYNEQF
TRBV6-6	11	TRBJ1-5	ASSYLEDQPQH
TRBV18	14	TRBJ2-3	ASSRLAEQVADTQY
TRBV6-4	16	TRBJ2-1	ASSDSWREWEVYNEQF
TRBV19	13	TRBJ1-1	ASRGHMPMATEAF
TRBV5-3	13	TRBJ1-6	EVDCRDRYNSPLH
TRBV10-1	13	TRBJ2-7	ASSEHRGPPYEQY